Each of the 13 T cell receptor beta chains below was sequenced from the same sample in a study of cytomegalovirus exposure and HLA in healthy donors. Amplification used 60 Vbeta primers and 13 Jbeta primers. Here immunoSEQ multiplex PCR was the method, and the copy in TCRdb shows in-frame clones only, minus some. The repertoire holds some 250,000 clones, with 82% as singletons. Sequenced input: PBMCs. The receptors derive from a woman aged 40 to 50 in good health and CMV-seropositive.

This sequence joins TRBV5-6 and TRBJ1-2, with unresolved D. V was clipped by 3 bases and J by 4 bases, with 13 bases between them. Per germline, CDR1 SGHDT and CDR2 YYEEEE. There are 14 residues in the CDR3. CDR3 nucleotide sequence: TGTGCCAGCAGCTCCCAGGCTTCTGGCTATGGCTACACCTTC. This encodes CASSSQASGYGYTF.

The CDR3 is CSVGSGRFAYEQYF. In DNA, the CDR3 is TGCAGCGTTGGGTCCGGGAGGTTCGCCTACGAGCAGTACTTC. This chain connects TRBV29-1 to TRBJ2-5; 7 bases align to TRBD2. The J call could be wrong; TRBJ2-7 is a better fit for the DNA end. The CDR3 runs 14 residues. Germline V gives CDR1 SQVTM, CDR2 ANQGSEA.

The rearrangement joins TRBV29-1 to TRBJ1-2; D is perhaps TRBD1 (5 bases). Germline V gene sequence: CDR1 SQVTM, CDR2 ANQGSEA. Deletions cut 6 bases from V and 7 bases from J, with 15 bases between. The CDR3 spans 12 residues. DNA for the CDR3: TGCAGCGTCTCTTACGGGACTTTTGGCTACACCTTC. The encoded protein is CSVSYGTFGYTF.

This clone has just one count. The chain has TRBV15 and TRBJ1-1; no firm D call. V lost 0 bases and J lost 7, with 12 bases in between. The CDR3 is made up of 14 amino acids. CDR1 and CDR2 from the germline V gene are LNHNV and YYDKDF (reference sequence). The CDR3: CATSRDSSIGEAFF. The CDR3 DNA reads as TGTGCCACCAGCAGAGATTCATCTATTGGTGAAGCTTTCTTT.

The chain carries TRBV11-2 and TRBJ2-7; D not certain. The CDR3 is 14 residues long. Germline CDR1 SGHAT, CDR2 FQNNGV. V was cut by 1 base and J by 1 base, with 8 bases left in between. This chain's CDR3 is CASSLGSSSYEQYF. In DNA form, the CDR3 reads TGTGCCAGCAGCTTAGGGTCCAGTTCCTACGAGCAGTACTTC.

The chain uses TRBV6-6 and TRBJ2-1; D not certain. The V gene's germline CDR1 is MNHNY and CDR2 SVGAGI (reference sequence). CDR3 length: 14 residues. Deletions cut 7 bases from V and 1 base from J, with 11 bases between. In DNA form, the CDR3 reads TGTGCCAGCAAGAACGGCAGGTCCTACAATGAGCAGTTCTTC. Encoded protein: CASKNGRSYNEQFF.

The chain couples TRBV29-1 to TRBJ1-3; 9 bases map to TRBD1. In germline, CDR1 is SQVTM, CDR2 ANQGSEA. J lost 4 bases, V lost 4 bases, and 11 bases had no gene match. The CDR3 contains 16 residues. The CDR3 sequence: CSVGQIQGARGNTIYF. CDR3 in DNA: TGCAGCGTTGGTCAGATACAGGGGGCAAGAGGAAACACCATATATTTT.

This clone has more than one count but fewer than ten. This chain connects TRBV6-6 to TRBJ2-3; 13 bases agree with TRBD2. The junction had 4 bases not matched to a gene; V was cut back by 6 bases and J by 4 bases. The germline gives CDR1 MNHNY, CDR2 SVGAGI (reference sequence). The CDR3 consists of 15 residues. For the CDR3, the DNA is TGTGCCAGCAGAACTAGCGGGGGGGCCGCAGATACGCAGTATTTT. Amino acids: CASRTSGGAADTQYF.

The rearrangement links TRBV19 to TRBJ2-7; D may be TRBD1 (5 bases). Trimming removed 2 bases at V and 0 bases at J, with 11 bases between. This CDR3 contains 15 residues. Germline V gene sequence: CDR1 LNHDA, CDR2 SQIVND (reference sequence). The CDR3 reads CASSIMWGGSYEQYF. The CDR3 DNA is TGTGCCAGTAGTATAATGTGGGGCGGCTCCTACGAGCAGTACTTC.

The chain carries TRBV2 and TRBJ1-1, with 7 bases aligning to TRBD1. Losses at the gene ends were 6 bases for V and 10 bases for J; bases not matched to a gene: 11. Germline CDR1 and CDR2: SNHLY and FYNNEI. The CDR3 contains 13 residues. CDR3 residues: CASSVTGIEGAFF. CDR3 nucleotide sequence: TGTGCCAGCAGCGTGACAGGGATAGAAGGAGCTTTCTTT.

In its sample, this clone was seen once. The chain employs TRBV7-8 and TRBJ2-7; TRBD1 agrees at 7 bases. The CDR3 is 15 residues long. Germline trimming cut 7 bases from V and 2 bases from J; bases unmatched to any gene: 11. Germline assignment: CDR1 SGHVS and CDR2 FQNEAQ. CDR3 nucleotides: TGTGCCAGCAATCTAAACCCGGGACAGCCCTACGAGCAGTACTTC. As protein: CASNLNPGQPYEQYF.

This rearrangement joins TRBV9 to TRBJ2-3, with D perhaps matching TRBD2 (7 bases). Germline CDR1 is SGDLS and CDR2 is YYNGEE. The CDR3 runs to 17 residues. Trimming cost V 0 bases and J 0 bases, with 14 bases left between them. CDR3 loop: CASSVGGGGTSTDTQYF. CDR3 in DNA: TGTGCCAGCAGCGTAGGGGGGGGCGGGACTAGCACAGATACGCAGTATTTT.

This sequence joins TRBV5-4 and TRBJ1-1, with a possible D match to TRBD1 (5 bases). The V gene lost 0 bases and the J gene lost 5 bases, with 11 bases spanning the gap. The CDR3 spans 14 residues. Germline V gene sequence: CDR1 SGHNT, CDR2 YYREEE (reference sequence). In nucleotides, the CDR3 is TGTGCCAGCAGCTTGGAGCACCCAGGGACTGAAGCTTTCTTT. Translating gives CASSLEHPGTEAFF. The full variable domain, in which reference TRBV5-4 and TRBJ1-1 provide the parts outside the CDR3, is ETGVTQSPTHLIKTRGQQVTLRCSSQSGHNTVSWYQQALGQGPQFIFQYYREEENGRGNFPPRFSGLQFPNYSSELNVNALELDDSALYLCASSLEHPGTEAFFGQGTRLTVV.